A single sample is the source of the 5 T cell receptor beta chains below, sequenced in a study of CD8+CD57+ T cells in acquired aplastic anemia. The use of genomic DNA as template underpinned the TCR beta VDJ and CDR3 profiling. TCRdb fed the reads into MiXCR, producing one record per CDR3 protein. The sample contains around 430,000 distinct CDR3 sequences, about a third of which appear only once. Patients included in sequencing had previously demonstrated CD8+CD57+ cell expansion by flow cytometry. Sequenced input: sorted CD4+, CD8+, or CD8+CD57+ T cells (not recorded which) from PBMCs. The receptors stem from a human donor with aplastic anemia.

Note on this clonotype: This could be a read error, since a much larger clone is one nucleotide away. In this CDR3 the conserved last residue, phenylalanine or tryptophan, is missing, so a read error is likely. The rearrangement links TRBV19 to TRBJ2-3; TRBD1 aligns across 7 bases. V lost 6 bases and J lost 4; bases outside the gene matches: 4. CDR3 length: 13 amino acids. Germline V gives CDR1 LNHDA, CDR2 SQIVND (reference sequence). DNA of the CDR3: TGTGCCAGTAGATGGGACAGCGCAGATACGCAGTATCTT. This sequence encodes CASRWDSADTQYL.

This clonotype came up a few times. The CDR3 is CASSEFSNQPQHF. CDR3 DNA sequence: TGTGCCAGCAGTGAATTTAGCAATCAGCCCCAGCATTTT. This sequence joins TRBV6-1 and TRBJ1-5; D gene ambiguous. This CDR3 comprises 13 residues. The germline gives CDR1 MNHNS, CDR2 SASEGT. With 2 bases removed from V and 0 bases from J, the gap between germline ends came to 2 bases.

The chain carries TRBV20-1 and TRBJ2-7; tentative D call: TRBD1 (5 bases). The V end was cut by 5 bases, the J end by 2 bases, with 16 bases between. Germline V CDR1 and CDR2: DFQATT, SNEGSKA (reference sequence). The CDR3 length is 14 residues. The CDR3, as DNA: TGCAGTGCTCCGCTCCTGACAGACACCTACGAGCAGTACTTC. Its translation: CSAPLLTDTYEQYF.

This chain connects TRBV29-1 to TRBJ2-7; D might be TRBD1 or TRBD2, each matching 7 bases. Looked up from germline, CDR1 is SQVTM and CDR2 is ANQGSEA. The length of the CDR3 is 12 residues. The V gene lost 5 bases and the J gene lost 5 bases, with 13 bases spanning the gap. CDR3 protein: CSVQGGTNEQYF. The CDR3 DNA follows: TGCAGCGTTCAGGGGGGGACTAACGAGCAGTACTTC.

There are many counts of this clonotype. The chain employs TRBV7-3 and TRBJ2-3, with TRBD1 matching over 8 bases. V was clipped by 4 bases and J by 0 bases; unmatched bases: 0. CDR1 is SGHTA and CDR2 is FQGTGA in the germline V gene. The CDR3 runs to 14 residues. The CDR3 DNA follows: TGTGCCAGCAGCTGGGACAGGAGCACAGATACGCAGTATTTT. The encoded protein is CASSWDRSTDTQYF.